The sequence of this TCR beta chain was determined in a study of cytomegalovirus exposure and HLA in healthy donors (TCRdb year 2017). Study-level background: In an earlier analysis of roughly 500 of the donors, 276 Gb of sequence data and 90 million to 120 million unique TCR beta sequences from 180 million or so T cells were reported. Roughly five DR-DQ haplotypes were handled as single units for association and clustering, since linkage in the cohort was strong. The study used immunosequencing to profile the T cell repertoires of hundreds of subjects and linked those repertoires to cytomegalovirus serostatus. About 280 gigabases of sequencing data and around 80 million unique TCR sequences made up an early release that covered roughly 670 HLA-typed donors. The number of typed donors differed by locus: roughly 629-640 for A, B, C, DRB1 and DQB1; 500 to 550 for DQA1; approximately 610 for DPA1; and roughly 450 for DPB1. HLA typing included class I and class II loci at four-digit resolution. Rather than using new phenotypic data, the later analysis identified candidate immune exposures from TCR beta sequences and from how often those sequences occurred across donors. Donor age, sex, ethnicity and CMV serostatus were compiled alongside the repertoire data. Every repertoire in the discovery cohort had been generated on one and the same sequencing platform. Of the approximately 400 genotyped donors, around 81% fell in the genetic ancestry cluster associated with self-reported Caucasian donors. The aim of the study was to test whether cataloging public T cell receptors could identify signatures of past pathogen exposure. To predict cytomegalovirus infection status, the study combined high-throughput TCR immunosequencing, statistical association of individual TCRs with disease status, and machine learning. A later analysis re-examined previously published TCR beta repertoires from over 500 donors and added high-resolution HLA genotyping to investigate patterns of TCR occurrence. On average, roughly 250,000 unique TCR beta nucleotide sequences were sequenced per donor among a few hundred genotyped donors of the cohort, with about 17% of those sequences being non-productive. A later genetic analysis used genome-wide SNP genotypes for about 60% of the roughly 700 donors, treating that subset as a discovery cohort. An earlier analysis of several hundred of the donors used high-throughput TCR beta sequencing to judge whether each TCR beta V gene segment behaved as functional or pseudogenic. A separate validation cohort of roughly 110 different subjects was used in addition to the approximately 640-subject first cohort.

Library prep was done by the immunoSEQ multiplex PCR assay. For the multiplex PCR, a mixture combining 60 forward primers for TCR Vbeta segments and 13 reverse primers for TCR Jbeta segments was used. Amplification of the CDR3 region of rearranged TCR beta genes was performed with a multiplex PCR assay on genomic DNA. The Illumina HiSeq System was used to sequence the amplified TCR beta libraries as 87-base-pair reads. Per the source publication's procedure: In a later analysis, some 80 million unique TCR beta chains were counted across the 650 to 700 repertoires, and roughly 10 million of these chains were shared by at least two donors. To remove PCR and sequencing errors, raw reads were error-corrected and collapsed into unique sequences using a nearest-neighbor algorithm that merged closely related sequences. V, D and J gene segments were assigned by aligning CDR3 sequences to IMGT reference sequences. For a sequence to be retained, a match of at least six nucleotides was required to both a V gene segment and a J gene segment. A rearrangement counted as productive if the CDR3 had no stop codons and remained in frame with V and J, and every other rearrangement counted as non-productive. CDR3 was defined according to IMGT convention as the region running from the second conserved V-encoded cysteine to the conserved J-encoded phenylalanine. The earlier analysis of more than 450 of the donors excluded sequences that lacked an unambiguous match to a single V gene segment. In an earlier analysis of 587 of the donors, a V segment was called functional when productive rearrangements were above 56.7%, and segregating when the standard deviation between donors exceeded 5%. A statistical classification framework was built to diagnose cytomegalovirus status from the catalog of TCR beta chain sequences. In a later analysis, V and J genes were assigned by comparing TCR nucleotide sequences against IMGT/GENE-DB human TR gene sequences. A later analysis assigned CDR3 sequences and most-parsimonious VDJ recombination scenarios with the TCRdist pipeline. In a later analysis, every TCR beta chain was defined by the combination of its CDR3 amino acid sequence and its V-gene family, and reads without a unique V-gene family were dropped. To address suspected cross-contamination and a sequencing artifact, a later analysis removed 592 highly shared, low-generation-probability nucleotide sequences. In a later analysis, a clonal expansion index was calculated for each public chain from normalized within-repertoire ranks of inferred template counts. In a later analysis, generation probabilities were computed with a VDJ recombination model fitted to out-of-frame rearrangements, and the resulting probabilities were checked against IGoR. In a later analysis, TCR-TCR, TCR-HLA and TCR-CMV co-occurrence was scored with hypergeometric tests, and a repertoire-size bias correction was applied to TCR pairs. A later analysis estimated false discovery rates by permuting HLA or CMV assignments 20 times. In a later analysis, co-occurring TCRs were grouped using DBSCAN, with TCRdist sequence similarity added in when clustering inside HLA-allele-positive subsets. Repertoires with fewer than 30,000 or more than 120,000 public chains, plus five repertoires with anomalous nucleotide sharing, were excluded from co-occurrence clustering. Drawn from immuneACCESS, this table holds only the in-frame rearrangements with V and J called that TCRdb kept. Clones are partly lost; checked studies trace under half to an unresolved V gene and leave the rest unexplained. Clonal size and the V and J genes are those of that table, whereas D and trimming came from the DNA. In all, the sample holds approximately 140,000 clones, and just under 85% of those were seen once. The leading ten clones occupy approximately 1.9% of the sample.

The cohort was made up of roughly 670 healthy bone marrow donors. Cohort members were all nominally healthy when sampled, although unrecorded immune exposures were likely present. The donor tested CMV seronegative, placing the donor among the 300 to 450 seronegative members of the cohort. A peripheral blood sample was collected from each donor, and TCR beta sequencing was performed on peripheral blood mononuclear cells. The Qiagen DNeasy Blood Extraction Kit was used to extract genomic DNA from the blood cell samples. Here is what the overall study found, with its caveats: A later analysis associated 17,000 or so TCR beta sequences with specific HLA alleles at a false discovery rate of 0.05. According to a later analysis, most CMV-associated TCR beta chains appeared to be HLA-restricted, and the HLA associations seemed to be driven largely by CMV exposure. Because the 87-base-pair reads could not distinguish some IMGT-functional V segments, including TRBV6-2 and TRBV6-3, those segments were excluded. The only immune exposure information available for the cohort was CMV serostatus. According to a later analysis, TCR association rates differed among HLA loci, with DRB1 alleles showing the most associated TCRs and HLA-C alleles showing the fewest. The authors suggested that the approach could potentially be extended to other disease states and immunological phenotypes. In an earlier analysis of about 550 of the donors, most TCR beta V segments were observed in productive rearrangements about 87% or about 30% of the time, broadly matching IMGT annotations. A group of highly shared sequence variants was considered likely to be a technical artifact of the sequencing pipeline. Three of the identified cytomegalovirus-associated TCR beta chains were confirmed in vitro to be specific for cytomegalovirus antigens. A later genetic analysis reported fewer N-insertions in productive TCRs among donors in an Asian-associated ancestry cluster than the 666-donor mean. Correlated functional status among segregating V segments might reflect linkage disequilibrium, but an unknown experimental factor could not be ruled out. A total of some 180 TCR beta chains were listed by the study as associated with cytomegalovirus. Roughly uniform sequencing depth across donors was assumed in presence/absence analyses, although this assumption may not hold. In a later genetic analysis, a missense DCLRE1C variant was associated with V-gene and J-gene trimming of TCR beta chains, and the association was replicated in an independent cohort. In a later analysis, HLA-associated TCR beta chains were found to be more clonally expanded and to have lower generation probabilities than equally common non-associated chains. When HLA alleles, especially DR and DQ, strongly co-occurred, attributing TCR associations to individual alleles was difficult. A further reported finding was that TCR beta sequences accurately predicted the HLA-A and HLA-B alleles for most subjects in the first cohort. In this cohort, only TCR beta chains were sequenced, and detectable features were limited by the absence of alpha or paired-chain data. Several of the top co-occurrence clusters appeared to be linked to parvovirus B19, influenza, CMV and Epstein-Barr virus, according to a later analysis. Because some donors lacked HLA typing at each locus, the association tests relied only on the typed subset. Across donors, most TCR sequences were observed very rarely, whereas some public TCRs were present in many individuals. The earlier analysis of around 600 of the donors excluded seventeen rarely observed V segments, including chromosome 9 orphons, because counts were too low. Cytomegalovirus status was reported to be diagnosed by the classifier with high specificity and sensitivity in both the original and validation cohorts.

The CDR3 runs 16 amino acids, cysteine and phenylalanine included. Just CDR3 DNA is preserved here, 48 bases in frame from base 1. Reading the germline V gene gives CDR1 MDHEN and CDR2 SYDVKM. The germline ends are 13 bases apart after V is trimmed by 5 bases and J by 0 bases. Comments on this clone: Its antigen is still unknown. Base qualities are not provided; no much larger clone lies one nucleotide away.

This TCR came from a woman between 40 and 50 years old in good health and CMV-seronegative. The rearranged segments are TRBV28 and TRBJ2-2; the D segment could be TRBD2, given 5 matching bases. The specimen was PBMCs. The CDR3 reads CASSTEWESNTGELFF. The sequence in DNA is TGTGCCAGCAGTACCGAATGGGAGTCGAACACCGGGGAGCTGTTTTTT.